This TCR beta chain is drawn from a study of shared clonotypes between healthy human individuals. Findings and caveats of the study: Shared clonotypes: 4.5% to 6.5% naive CD4, around 4% naive CD8, less than 2.5% memory CD4, 0.35% to 0.5% memory CD8.

Concerning this clone: As yet, its antigen is unknown.

Data came from immunoSEQ multiplex PCR; TCRdb stores just in-frame clones and leaves some out. The repertoire consists of around 2.5 million clones, with approximately 93% occurring once and the leading ten covering 0.36%. The CDR3 extends over 19 amino acids. V shed 0 bases and J shed 7 bases, with 25 bases lying between them. CDR1 LNHNV and CDR2 YYDKDF come from the germline V gene (reference sequence). This chain joins TRBV15 and TRBJ1-5, with D tentatively TRBD1 (5 bases). The sequenced sample consisted of naive CD4+ T cells from PBMCs. Stated subset: CD45RA+ positively selected. This TCR derives from a man between 18 and 35 years old in good health. Some clones in this sample may be carry-over from other donors' samples. The CDR3 DNA reads TGTGCCACCAGCAGAGAAGGAGGCAGGGCAACGCTCGTCGCCCAGCCCCAGCATTTT. The encoded protein is CATSREGGRATLVAQPQHF.